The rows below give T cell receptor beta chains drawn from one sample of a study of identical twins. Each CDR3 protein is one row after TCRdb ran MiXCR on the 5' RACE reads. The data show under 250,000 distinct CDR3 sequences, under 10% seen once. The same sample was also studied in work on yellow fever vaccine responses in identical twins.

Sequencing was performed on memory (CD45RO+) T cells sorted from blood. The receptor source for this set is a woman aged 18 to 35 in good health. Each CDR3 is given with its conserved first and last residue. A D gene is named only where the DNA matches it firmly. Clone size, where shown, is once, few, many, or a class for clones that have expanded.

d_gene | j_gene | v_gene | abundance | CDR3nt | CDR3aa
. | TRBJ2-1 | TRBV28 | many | TGTGCCAGCATCGGGGGCTCCTACAATGAGCAGTTCTTC | CASIGGSYNEQFF
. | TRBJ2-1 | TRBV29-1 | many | TGCAGCGTTGAAAGAGGGGTTGCCTACAATGAGCAGTTCTTC | CSVERGVAYNEQFF
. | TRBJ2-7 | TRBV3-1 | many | TGTGCCAGCCGCTCGGACACAGCCTACGAGCAGTACTTC | CASRSDTAYEQYF
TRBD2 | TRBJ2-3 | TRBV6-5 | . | TGTGCCAGCAGTTACGGGGGACTAGCGGGATCAGATACGCAGTATTTT | CASSYGGLAGSDTQYF
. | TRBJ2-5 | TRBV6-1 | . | TGTGCCAGCAGTGCCAGGGGTACCGAGACCCAGTACTTC | CASSARGTETQYF
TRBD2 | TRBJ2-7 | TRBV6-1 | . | TGTGCCAGCAGTGAGATCGGGGGGTCCCCCTACGAGCAGTACTTC | CASSEIGGSPYEQYF
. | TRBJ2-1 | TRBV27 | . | TGTGCCAGCAAAGGGGACCGCAGCTCCTACAATGAGCAGTTCTTC | CASKGDRSSYNEQFF
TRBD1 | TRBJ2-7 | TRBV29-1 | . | TGCAGCGTTGCATCTGGGACAGGCTACGAGCAGTACTTC | CSVASGTGYEQYF
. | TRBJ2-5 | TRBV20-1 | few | TGCAGTGCTAGAGAATTGTTTACTCGGGGCAAAGCTCTAGAGACCCAGTACTTC | CSARELFTRGKALETQYF
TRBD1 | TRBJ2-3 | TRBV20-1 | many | TGCAGTGCTAGAGGGACAGGGGGTTTCGATACGCAGTATTTT | CSARGTGGFDTQYF
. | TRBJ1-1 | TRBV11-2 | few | TGTGCCAGCAGCTTTCTTGGGGGCACTGAAGCTTTCTTT | CASSFLGGTEAFF
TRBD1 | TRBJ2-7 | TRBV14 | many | TGTGCCAGCAGCCCATGGGGACAGGGAGTCTACGAGCAGTACTTC | CASSPWGQGVYEQYF
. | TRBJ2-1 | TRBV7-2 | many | TGTGCCAGCAGCTCAATTGGGAGCTCCTACAATGAGCAGTTCTTC | CASSSIGSSYNEQFF
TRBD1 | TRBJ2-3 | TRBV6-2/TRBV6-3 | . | TGTGCCACCAGAAGGACAGGGGGCTTCTCAGATACGCAGTATTTT | CATRRTGGFSDTQYF
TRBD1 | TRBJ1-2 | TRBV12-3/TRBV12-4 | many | TGTGCCAGCAGTCCGACAGGGATTGGATATGGCTACACCTTC | CASSPTGIGYGYTF
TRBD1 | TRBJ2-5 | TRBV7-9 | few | TGTGCCAGCAGCTTAGGGTCTAAGGGGGCGGGAGAGACCCAGTACTTC | CASSLGSKGAGETQYF
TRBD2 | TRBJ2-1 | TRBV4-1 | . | TGCGCCAGCAGCCCGGGGGAGGGGTCAGCCTACAATGAGCAGTTCTTC | CASSPGEGSAYNEQFF
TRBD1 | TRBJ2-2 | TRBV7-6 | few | TGTGCCAGCAGCTTAGCGCCGAGACAGGGGCTAACCGGGGAGCTGTTTTTT | CASSLAPRQGLTGELFF
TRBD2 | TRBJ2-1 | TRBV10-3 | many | TGTGCCATCAGTGAGCCCAAGACTAGCGGGGGCGCTCCCCAATTCTTC | CAISEPKTSGGAPQFF
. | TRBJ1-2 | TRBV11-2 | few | TGTGCCAGCAGCTTAAAGGGAAGCAATGGCTACACCTTC | CASSLKGSNGYTF
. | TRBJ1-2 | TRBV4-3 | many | TGCGCCAGCAGCGAAGCCAGGGGATTAAACTATGGCTACACCTTC | CASSEARGLNYGYTF
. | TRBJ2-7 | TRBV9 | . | TGTGCCAGCAGCCCTCGCCTAGGCGGGACCTACGAGCAGTACTTC | CASSPRLGGTYEQYF
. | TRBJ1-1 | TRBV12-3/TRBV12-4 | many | TGTGCCAGCAGTTTGAGGGGAGATACTGAAGCTTTCTTT | CASSLRGDTEAFF
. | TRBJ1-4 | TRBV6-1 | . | TGTGCCAGCAGAAAAGGACAGTCTCCAACTAATGAAAAACTGTTTTTT | CASRKGQSPTNEKLFF
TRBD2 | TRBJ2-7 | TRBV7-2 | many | TGCGCCAGCAGCTTGTTAGCGGGGGGCTACGAGCAGTACTTC | CASSLLAGGYEQYF
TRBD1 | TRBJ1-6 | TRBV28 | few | TGTGCCAGCAGCCCCGGGACAGGGATCCCACCCCTCCACTTT | CASSPGTGIPPLHF
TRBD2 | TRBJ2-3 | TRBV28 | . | TGTGCCAGCACCGGCACTAGCGGTTTAAGCACAGATACGCAGTATTTT | CASTGTSGLSTDTQYF
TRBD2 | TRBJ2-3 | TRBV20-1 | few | TGCAGTGCTAGCGGACTAGCGGTTAGCACAGATACGCAGTATTTT | CSASGLAVSTDTQYF
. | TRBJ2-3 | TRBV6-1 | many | TGTGCCAGCAGTCTGGGAGTACACACAGATACGCAGTATTTT | CASSLGVHTDTQYF
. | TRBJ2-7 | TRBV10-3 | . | TGTGCCATCAGTGACGGGCAGATACCCTACGAGCAGTACTTC | CAISDGQIPYEQYF
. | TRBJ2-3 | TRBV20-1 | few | TGCAGTGCCCCTGTTGGAGATACGCAGTATTTT | CSAPVGDTQYF
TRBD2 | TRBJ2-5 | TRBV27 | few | TGTGCCAGCAGTTTAATGACTGCGGGGGAGGAGACCCAGTACTTC | CASSLMTAGEETQYF
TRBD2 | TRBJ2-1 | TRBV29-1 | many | TGCAGCGTTGAAACGGCGGGAGTGTCCTACAATGAGCAGTTCTTC | CSVETAGVSYNEQFF
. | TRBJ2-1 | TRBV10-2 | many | TGCGCCAGCAGTGAGTCGCGACCGACCCCCCAGTTCTTC | CASSESRPTPQFF
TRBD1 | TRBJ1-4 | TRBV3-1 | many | TGTGCCAGCAGCCTACAGGGGGAAAAACTGTTTTTT | CASSLQGEKLFF
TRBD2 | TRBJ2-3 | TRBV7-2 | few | TGTGCCAGCAGCGTTGGTAGCGGGGGGGCGTTCGATACGCAGTATTTT | CASSVGSGGAFDTQYF
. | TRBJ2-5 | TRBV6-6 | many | TGTGCCAGCAGTTACTCCCCAAGGGAGACCCAGTACTTC | CASSYSPRETQYF
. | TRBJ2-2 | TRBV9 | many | TGTGCCAGCAGCAGTCGATCAGGAACCGGGGAGCTGTTTTTT | CASSSRSGTGELFF
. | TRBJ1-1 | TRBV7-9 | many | TGTGCCAGCAGCCGAGACAGTTCTTACACTGAAGCTTTCTTT | CASSRDSSYTEAFF
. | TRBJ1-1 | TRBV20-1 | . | TGCAGTGCCGGAGGCGGGGAGGCGACTGAAGCTTTCTTT | CSAGGGEATEAFF
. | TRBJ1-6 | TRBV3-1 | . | TGTGCCAGCAGCCAAGTTCCAGATTCACCCCTCCACTTT | CASSQVPDSPLHF
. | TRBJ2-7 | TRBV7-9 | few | TGTGCCAGCAGCGCGACACAGGGCCGGCGGGAGAAGTACTTC | CASSATQGRREKYF
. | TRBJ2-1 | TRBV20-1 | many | TGCAGTGCTAGTATAGGCGGGGACTACAATGAGCAGTTCTTC | CSASIGGDYNEQFF
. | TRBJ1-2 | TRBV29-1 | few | TGCAGCGTTGAGGGGCCAGGAAACTATGGCTACACCTTC | CSVEGPGNYGYTF
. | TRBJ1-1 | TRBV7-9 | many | TGTGCCAGCAGCTTGCTACAGGGAGGGAACACTGAAGCTTTCTTT | CASSLLQGGNTEAFF
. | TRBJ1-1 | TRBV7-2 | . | TGTGCCAGCAGCTCCCTTCGGGGGAACACTGAAGCTTTCTTT | CASSSLRGNTEAFF